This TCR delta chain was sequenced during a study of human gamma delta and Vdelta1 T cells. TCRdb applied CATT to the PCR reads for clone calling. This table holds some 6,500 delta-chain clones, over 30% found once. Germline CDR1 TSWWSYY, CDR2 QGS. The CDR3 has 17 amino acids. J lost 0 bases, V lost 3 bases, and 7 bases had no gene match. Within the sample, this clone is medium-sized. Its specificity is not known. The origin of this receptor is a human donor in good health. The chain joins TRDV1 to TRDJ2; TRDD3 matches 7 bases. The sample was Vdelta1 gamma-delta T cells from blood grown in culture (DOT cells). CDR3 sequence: CALGELGAHSLTAQLFF. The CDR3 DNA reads TGTGCTCTTGGGGAGCTGGGGGCTCACTCTTTGACAGCACAACTCTTCTTT.